The text below deals with one T cell receptor (beta chain). This entry belongs to a study of blood T cell repertoires in COVID-19. The assay was immunoSEQ multiplex PCR, and TCRdb's table has in-frame clones only and misses some. The top ten clones hold 0.7% to 1% of a sample with about 420,000 clones, about 90% of them seen once. This receptor was identified in a man aged 18 to 30 with COVID-19, enrolled during active disease. Sequencing was performed on peripheral blood.

The chain's CDR3 is CASSMGPDRANQPQHF. CDR3 bases: TGTGCCAGTAGTATGGGGCCCGACAGGGCCAATCAGCCCCAGCATTTT. The chain is built from TRBV19 and TRBJ1-5; 7 positions match TRBD1. The CDR3 consists of 16 residues. The V gene's germline CDR1 is LNHDA and CDR2 SQIVND (reference sequence). V lost 3 bases to trimming and J lost 3 bases; unmatched junction nucleotides: 8.